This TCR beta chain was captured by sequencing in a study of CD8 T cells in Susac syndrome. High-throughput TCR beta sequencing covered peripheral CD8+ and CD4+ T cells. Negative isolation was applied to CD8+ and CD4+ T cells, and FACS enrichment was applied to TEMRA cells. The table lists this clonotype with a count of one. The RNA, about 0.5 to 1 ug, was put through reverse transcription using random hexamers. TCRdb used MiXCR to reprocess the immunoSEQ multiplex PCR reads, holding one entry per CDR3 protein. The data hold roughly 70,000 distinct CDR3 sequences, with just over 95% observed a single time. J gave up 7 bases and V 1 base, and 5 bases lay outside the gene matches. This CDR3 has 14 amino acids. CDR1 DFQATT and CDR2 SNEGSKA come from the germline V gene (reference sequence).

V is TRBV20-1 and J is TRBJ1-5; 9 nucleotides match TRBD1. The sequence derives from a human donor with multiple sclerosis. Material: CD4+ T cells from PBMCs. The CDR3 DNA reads TGCAGTGCTAGAGCAACAGGGGGCGGCCAGCCCCAGCATTTT. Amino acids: CSARATGGGQPQHF.